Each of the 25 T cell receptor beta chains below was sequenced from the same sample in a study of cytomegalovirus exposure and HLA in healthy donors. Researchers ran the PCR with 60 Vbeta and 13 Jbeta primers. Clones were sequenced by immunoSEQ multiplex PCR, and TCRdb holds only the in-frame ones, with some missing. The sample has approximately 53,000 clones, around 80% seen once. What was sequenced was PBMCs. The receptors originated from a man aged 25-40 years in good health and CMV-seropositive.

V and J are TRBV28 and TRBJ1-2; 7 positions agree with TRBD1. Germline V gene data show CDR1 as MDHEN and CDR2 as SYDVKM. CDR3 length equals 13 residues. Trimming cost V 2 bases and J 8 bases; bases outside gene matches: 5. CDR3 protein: CASSLIGGWGYTF. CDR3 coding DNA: TGTGCCAGCAGTTTAATAGGGGGCTGGGGCTACACCTTC.

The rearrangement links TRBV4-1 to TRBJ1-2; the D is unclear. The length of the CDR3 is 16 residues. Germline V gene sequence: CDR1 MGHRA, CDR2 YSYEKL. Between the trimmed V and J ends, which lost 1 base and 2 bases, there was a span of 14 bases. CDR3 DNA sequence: TGCGCCAGCAGCCAAGGGACTGGGAGAGTAAACTATGGCTACACCTTC. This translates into CASSQGTGRVNYGYTF.

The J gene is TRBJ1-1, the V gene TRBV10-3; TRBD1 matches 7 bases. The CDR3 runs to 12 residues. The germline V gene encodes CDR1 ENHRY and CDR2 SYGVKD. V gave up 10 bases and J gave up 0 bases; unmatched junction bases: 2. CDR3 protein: CATTGMNTEAFF. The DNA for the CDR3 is TGTGCCACGACAGGGATGAACACTGAAGCTTTCTTT.

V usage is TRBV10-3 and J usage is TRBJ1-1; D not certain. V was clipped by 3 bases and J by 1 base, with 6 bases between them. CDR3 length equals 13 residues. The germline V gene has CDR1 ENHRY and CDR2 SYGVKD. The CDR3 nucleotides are TGTGCCATCAGTGATTCATGGAACACTGAAGCTTTCTTT. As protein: CAISDSWNTEAFF.

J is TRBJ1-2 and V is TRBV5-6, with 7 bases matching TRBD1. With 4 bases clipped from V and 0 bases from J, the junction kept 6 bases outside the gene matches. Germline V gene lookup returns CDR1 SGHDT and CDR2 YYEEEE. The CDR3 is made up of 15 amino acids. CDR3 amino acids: CASSPWGTANYGYTF. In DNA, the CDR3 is TGTGCCAGCAGCCCGTGGGGGACAGCTAACTATGGCTACACCTTC.

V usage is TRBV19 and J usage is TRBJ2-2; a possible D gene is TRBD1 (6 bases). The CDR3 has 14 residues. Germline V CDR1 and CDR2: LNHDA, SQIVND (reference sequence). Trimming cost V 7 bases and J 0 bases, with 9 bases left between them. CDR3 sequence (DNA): TGTGCCAGTACCCCAGGGGCGAACACCGGGGAGCTGTTTTTT. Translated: CASTPGANTGELFF.

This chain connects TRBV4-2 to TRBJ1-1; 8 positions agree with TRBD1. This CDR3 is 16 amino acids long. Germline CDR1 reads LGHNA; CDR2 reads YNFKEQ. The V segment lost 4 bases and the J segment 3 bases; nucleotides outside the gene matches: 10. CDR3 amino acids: CASSRGTGRPYTEAFF. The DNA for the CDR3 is TGTGCCAGCAGCCGCGGGACAGGACGGCCCTACACTGAAGCTTTCTTT.

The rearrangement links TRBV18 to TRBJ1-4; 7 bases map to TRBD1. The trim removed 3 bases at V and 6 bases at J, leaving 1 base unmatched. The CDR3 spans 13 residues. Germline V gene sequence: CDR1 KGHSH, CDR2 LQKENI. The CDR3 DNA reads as TGTGCCAGCTCACCTCAGGGGGATGAAAAACTGTTTTTT. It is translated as CASSPQGDEKLFF.

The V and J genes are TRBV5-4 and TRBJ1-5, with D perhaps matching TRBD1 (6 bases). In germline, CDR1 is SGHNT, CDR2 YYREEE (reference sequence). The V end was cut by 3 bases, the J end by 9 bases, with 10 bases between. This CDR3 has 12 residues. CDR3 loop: CASSWGLGPQHF. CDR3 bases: TGTGCCAGCAGCTGGGGGCTCGGGCCCCAGCATTTT.

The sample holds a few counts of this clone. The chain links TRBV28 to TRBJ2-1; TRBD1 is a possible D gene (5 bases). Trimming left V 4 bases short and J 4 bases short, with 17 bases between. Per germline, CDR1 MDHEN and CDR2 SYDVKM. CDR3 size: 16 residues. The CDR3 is CASSSLTVLGYNEQFF. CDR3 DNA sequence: TGTGCCAGCAGTTCCCTGACAGTACTTGGTTACAATGAGCAGTTCTTC.

The CDR3 spells CASSAPTSGGVSSYNEQFF. CDR3 nucleotides: TGTGCCAGCAGCGCGCCGACTAGCGGGGGAGTCAGCTCCTACAATGAGCAGTTCTTC. The chain recombines TRBV9 with TRBJ2-1; the match to TRBD2 covers 12 bases. Germline values: CDR1 SGDLS, CDR2 YYNGEE. The V and J ends lost 3 bases and 0 bases, in that order; junction bases with no gene match: 10. This CDR3 is built from 19 residues.

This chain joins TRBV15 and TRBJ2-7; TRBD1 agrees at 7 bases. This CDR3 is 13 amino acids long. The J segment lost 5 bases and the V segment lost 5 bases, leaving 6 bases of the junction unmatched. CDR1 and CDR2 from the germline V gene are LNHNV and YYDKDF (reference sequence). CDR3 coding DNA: TGTGCCACCAGCGCCCGGACAGGCGACGAGCAGTACTTC. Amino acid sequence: CATSARTGDEQYF.

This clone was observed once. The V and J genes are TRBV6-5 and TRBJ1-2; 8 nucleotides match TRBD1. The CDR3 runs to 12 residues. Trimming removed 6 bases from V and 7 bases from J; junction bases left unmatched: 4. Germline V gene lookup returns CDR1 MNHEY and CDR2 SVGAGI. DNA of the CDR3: TGTGCCAGCAGCACAGGGGGGGCTGGCTACACCTTC. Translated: CASSTGGAGYTF.

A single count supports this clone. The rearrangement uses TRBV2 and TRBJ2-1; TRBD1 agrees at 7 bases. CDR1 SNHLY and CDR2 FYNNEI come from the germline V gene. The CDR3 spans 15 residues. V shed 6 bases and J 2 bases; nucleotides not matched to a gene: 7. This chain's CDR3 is CASRATGSTYNEQFF. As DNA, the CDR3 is TGTGCCAGCAGGGCGACAGGGTCGACCTACAATGAGCAGTTCTTC.

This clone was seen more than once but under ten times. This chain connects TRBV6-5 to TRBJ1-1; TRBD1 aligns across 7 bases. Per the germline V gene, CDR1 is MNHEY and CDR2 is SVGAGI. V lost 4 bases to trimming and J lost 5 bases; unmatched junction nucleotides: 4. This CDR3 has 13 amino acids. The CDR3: CASSFDRETEAFF. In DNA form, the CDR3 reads TGTGCCAGCAGTTTCGACAGGGAAACTGAAGCTTTCTTT.

The chain's CDR3 is CASSVGVTGLSGEAFF. CDR3 in DNA: TGTGCCAGCAGCGTTGGGGTGACAGGCCTCTCTGGTGAAGCTTTCTTT. The chain is built from TRBV9 and TRBJ1-1, with a possible D match to TRBD1 (6 bases). CDR3 length equals 16 residues. Trimming left V 2 bases short and J 7 bases short, with 21 bases between. CDR1 is SGDLS and CDR2 is YYNGEE in the germline V gene.

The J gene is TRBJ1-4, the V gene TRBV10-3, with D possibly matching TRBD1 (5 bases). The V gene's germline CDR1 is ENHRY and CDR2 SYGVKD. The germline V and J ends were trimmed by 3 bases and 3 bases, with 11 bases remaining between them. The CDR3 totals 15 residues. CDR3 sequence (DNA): TGTGCCATCAGTGATTCCGCAGGGCCTAATGAAAAACTGTTTTTT. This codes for CAISDSAGPNEKLFF.

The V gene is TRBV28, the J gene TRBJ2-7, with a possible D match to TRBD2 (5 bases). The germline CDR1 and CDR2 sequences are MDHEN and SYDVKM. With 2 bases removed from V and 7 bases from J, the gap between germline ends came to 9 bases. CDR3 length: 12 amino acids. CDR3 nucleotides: TGTGCCAGCAGTTTAAGCGGTTCAGAGCAGTACTTC. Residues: CASSLSGSEQYF.

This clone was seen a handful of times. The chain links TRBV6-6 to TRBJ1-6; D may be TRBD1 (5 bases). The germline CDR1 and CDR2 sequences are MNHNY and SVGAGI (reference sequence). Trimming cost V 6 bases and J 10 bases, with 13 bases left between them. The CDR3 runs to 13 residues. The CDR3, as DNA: TGTGCCAGCAGCGACAGACCGGGCTCACCCCTCCACTTT. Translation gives CASSDRPGSPLHF.

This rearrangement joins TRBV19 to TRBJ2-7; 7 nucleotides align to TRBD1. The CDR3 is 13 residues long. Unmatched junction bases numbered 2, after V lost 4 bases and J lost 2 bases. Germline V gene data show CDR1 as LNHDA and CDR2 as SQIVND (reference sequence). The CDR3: CASSKGTAYEQYF. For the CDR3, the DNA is TGTGCCAGTAGTAAGGGGACAGCCTACGAGCAGTACTTC.

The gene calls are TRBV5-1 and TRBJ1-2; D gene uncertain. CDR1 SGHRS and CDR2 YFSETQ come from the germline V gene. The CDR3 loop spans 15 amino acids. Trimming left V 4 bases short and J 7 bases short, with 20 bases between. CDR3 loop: CASSEETGFEPGYTF. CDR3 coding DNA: TGCGCCAGCAGCGAAGAAACGGGGTTTGAACCTGGCTACACCTTC.

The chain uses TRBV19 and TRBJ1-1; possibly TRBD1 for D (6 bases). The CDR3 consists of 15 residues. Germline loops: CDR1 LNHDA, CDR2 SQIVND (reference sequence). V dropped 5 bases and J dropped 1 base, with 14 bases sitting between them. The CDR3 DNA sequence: TGTGCCAGTAGTTTCCACCAACAGGGGAACACTGAAGCTTTCTTT. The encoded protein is CASSFHQQGNTEAFF.

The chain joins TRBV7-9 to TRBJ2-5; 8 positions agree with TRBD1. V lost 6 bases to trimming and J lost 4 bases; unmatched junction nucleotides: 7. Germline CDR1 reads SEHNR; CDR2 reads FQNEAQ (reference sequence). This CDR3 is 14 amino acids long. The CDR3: CASRETGVSETQYF. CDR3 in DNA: TGTGCCAGCAGGGAGACAGGGGTATCAGAGACCCAGTACTTC.

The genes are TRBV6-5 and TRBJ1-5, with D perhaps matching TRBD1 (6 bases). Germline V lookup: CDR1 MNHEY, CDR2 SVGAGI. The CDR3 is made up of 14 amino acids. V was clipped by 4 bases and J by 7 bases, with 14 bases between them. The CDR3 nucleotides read TGTGCCAGCAGTTCGGGGGGCGCGCGGCAGCCCCAGCATTTT. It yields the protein CASSSGGARQPQHF.

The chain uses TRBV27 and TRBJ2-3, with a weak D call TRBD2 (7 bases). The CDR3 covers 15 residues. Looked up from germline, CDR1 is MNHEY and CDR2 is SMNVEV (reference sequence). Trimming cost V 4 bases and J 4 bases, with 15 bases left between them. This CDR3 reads CASSSEGGPADTQYF. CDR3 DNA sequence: TGTGCCAGCAGTTCTGAGGGGGGGCCCGCAGATACGCAGTATTTT.